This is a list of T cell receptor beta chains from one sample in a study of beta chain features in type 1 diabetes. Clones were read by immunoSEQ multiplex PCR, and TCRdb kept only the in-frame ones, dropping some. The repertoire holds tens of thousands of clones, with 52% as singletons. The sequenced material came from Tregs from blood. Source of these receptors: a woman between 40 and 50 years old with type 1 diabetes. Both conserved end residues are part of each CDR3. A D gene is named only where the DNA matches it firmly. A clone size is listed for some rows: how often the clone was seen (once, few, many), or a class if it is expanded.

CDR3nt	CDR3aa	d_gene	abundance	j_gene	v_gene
TGTGCCATCAGTGACCCCGGGGGTAGCGGGAGGATCCCCTACGAGCAGTACTTC	CAISDPGGSGRIPYEQYF	TRBD2	once	TRBJ2-7	TRBV10-3
TGTGCCAGCAGCTCCCGACAGGGGACCTACACCTTC	CASSSRQGTYTF	TRBD1	NA	TRBJ1-2	TRBV7-9
TGCGCCAGCAGCCACGGTTTTGACACTGAAGCTTTCTTT	CASSHGFDTEAFF	NA	NA	TRBJ1-1	TRBV4-3
TGTGCCAGCAGCTTTGGAACAGGGGGACATGAAAAACTGTTTTTT	CASSFGTGGHEKLFF	TRBD1	NA	TRBJ1-4	TRBV7-2
TGTGCCATCAGTGGGGGGGGCGGGTACTACGAGCAGTACTTC	CAISGGGGYYEQYF	NA	NA	TRBJ2-7	TRBV10-3
TGTGCCAGCAGCGGGGGCGAGCGGGGGCGGAGCTCCTACAATGAGCAGTTCTTC	CASSGGERGRSSYNEQFF	TRBD2	NA	TRBJ2-1	TRBV28
TGTGCCAGCAGATCCGGACTAGCGGGAGGATCAGATACGCAGTATTTT	CASRSGLAGGSDTQYF	TRBD2	NA	TRBJ2-3	TRBV6-6
TGCGCCAGCAGCCAAGGAACAAGACAGTCCGAGCAGTACTTC	CASSQGTRQSEQYF	NA	few	TRBJ2-7	TRBV4-1
TGTGCCAGCAGGCTCAACCAGGGGGGAATAAAGCCCCAGCATTTT	CASRLNQGGIKPQHF	TRBD1	NA	TRBJ1-5	TRBV2
TGTGCCAGCAGTCAATACAGGGGCCGCCCCGGGGAGCAGTACTTC	CASSQYRGRPGEQYF	TRBD1	NA	TRBJ2-7	TRBV6-1
TGTGCCAGTAGTATCGTGGCCGCCTTAGCCAAAAACATTCAGTACTTC	CASSIVAALAKNIQYF	NA	NA	TRBJ2-4	TRBV19
TGTGCCAGCAGCGTGAGAGGTGGCGAGCAGTACTTC	CASSVRGGEQYF	NA	NA	TRBJ2-7	TRBV9
TGCGCCAGCAGCTCCCCGGACAGGGAATCCTACAATGAGCAGTTCTTC	CASSSPDRESYNEQFF	TRBD1	few	TRBJ2-1	TRBV5-1
TGTGCCAGCAGTCCGACCACTGGACTAGCGGGAAGGTACTACAATGAGCAGTTCTTC	CASSPTTGLAGRYYNEQFF	TRBD2	NA	TRBJ2-1	TRBV28
TGTGCCAGCTCACCACGGGTCAATAGCGGCACAGATACGCAGTATTTT	CASSPRVNSGTDTQYF	NA	NA	TRBJ2-3	TRBV18
TGTGCCAGCAGTCCCCAGGTCCGTAATGAAAAACTGTTTTTT	CASSPQVRNEKLFF	NA	NA	TRBJ1-4	TRBV4-2
TGCGCCAGCAGCCACCGCGACAGGGTTGGGAGCTATGGCTACACCTTC	CASSHRDRVGSYGYTF	TRBD1	NA	TRBJ1-2	TRBV4-3
TGTGCCAGCTCGGACATCAACTATGGCTACACCTTC	CASSDINYGYTF	NA	once	TRBJ1-2	TRBV18
TGTGCCAGCAGCTTCCTTTCTAATCGGGCCCAGCATTTT	CASSFLSNRAQHF	NA	NA	TRBJ1-5	TRBV7-2
TGTGCCAGCAGCTCCTCCTCCTACGAGCAGTACTTC	CASSSSSYEQYF	NA	NA	TRBJ2-7	TRBV11-2
TGTGCCAGCAGCTCTCAGGGGGCTACCGGGGCCAACGTCCTGACTTTC	CASSSQGATGANVLTF	TRBD1	NA	TRBJ2-6	TRBV5-4
TGTGCCAGCAGCCCCAGGGAAGGGCCCGCTTTCTTT	CASSPREGPAFF	NA	NA	TRBJ1-1	TRBV7-9
TGTGCCAGCAGCTTAGCGCCGAGGAGGGGAGCTTTCTTT	CASSLAPRRGAFF	NA	few	TRBJ1-1	TRBV7-9
TGCGCCAGCAGCCCCGGACAGGGAGGGTATGGCTACACCTTC	CASSPGQGGYGYTF	TRBD1	NA	TRBJ1-2	TRBV5-1
TGTGCCAGTTGGGACAGGGGCAGCTATGGCTACACCTTC	CASWDRGSYGYTF	TRBD1	NA	TRBJ1-2	TRBV28
TGTGCCAGCAGTTTAGTCGGACTAGCGGGATACGAGCAGTACTTC	CASSLVGLAGYEQYF	TRBD2	once	TRBJ2-7	TRBV28
TGTGCCAGCAGCCAGGGGTGGACAGGCAACAATGAGCAGTTCTTC	CASSQGWTGNNEQFF	TRBD1	NA	TRBJ2-1	TRBV4-2
TGTGCCAGCAGCCACAACGGCGGGGCACTAGCGGGAGTGGCAGATACGCAGTATTTT	CASSHNGGALAGVADTQYF	TRBD2	few	TRBJ2-3	TRBV7-9
TGTGCCAGCAGCCAGGACAGGGAAGAGACCCAGTACTTC	CASSQDREETQYF	TRBD1	NA	TRBJ2-5	TRBV7-2
TGCAGCGTTGAACCCAGGGGGCTCGGAAACACCATATATTTT	CSVEPRGLGNTIYF	TRBD1	NA	TRBJ1-3	TRBV29-1
TGTGCCAGCAGTTACCCAGGGGGAGAGACCCAGTACTTC	CASSYPGGETQYF	TRBD1	NA	TRBJ2-5	TRBV6-6
TGTGCCAGCAGCTTCGCGGGGGATGGCTACACCTTC	CASSFAGDGYTF	NA	NA	TRBJ1-2	TRBV5-4
TGCGCCAGTGGCGGGGGCGCCCAGGACACTGAAGCTTTCTTT	CASGGGAQDTEAFF	NA	NA	TRBJ1-1	TRBV10-2
TGTGCCAGCGGGGCTCCATCTGGGGCCAACGTCCTGACTTTC	CASGAPSGANVLTF	NA	NA	TRBJ2-6	TRBV28
TGTGCCAGCAGCTTAACGAGCGATACCTACAATGAGCAGTTCTTC	CASSLTSDTYNEQFF	NA	NA	TRBJ2-1	TRBV5-6
TGTGCCAGCAGCTCTCGGACAGGGAATAATTCACCCCTCCACTTT	CASSSRTGNNSPLHF	TRBD1	NA	TRBJ1-6	TRBV7-2
TGCAGCTCAAGGACTAGCGGGGGGGAGGCGACCCAGTACTTC	CSSRTSGGEATQYF	TRBD2	NA	TRBJ2-5	TRBV29-1
TGTGCCAGCAGCTTGTCAGGCCCGGATCAGCCCCAGCATTTT	CASSLSGPDQPQHF	NA	NA	TRBJ1-5	TRBV4-2
TGTGCCAGTAATGACAGACAGGGCACTGAAGCTTTCTTT	CASNDRQGTEAFF	TRBD1	NA	TRBJ1-1	TRBV19
TGTGCCAGCAGTTTCCAGGGGAGCAATCAGCCCCAGCATTTT	CASSFQGSNQPQHF	NA	few	TRBJ1-5	TRBV28
TGTGCCAGCAGCTTTCTCCCCGGGGCAGATACGCAGTATTTT	CASSFLPGADTQYF	NA	NA	TRBJ2-3	TRBV7-2